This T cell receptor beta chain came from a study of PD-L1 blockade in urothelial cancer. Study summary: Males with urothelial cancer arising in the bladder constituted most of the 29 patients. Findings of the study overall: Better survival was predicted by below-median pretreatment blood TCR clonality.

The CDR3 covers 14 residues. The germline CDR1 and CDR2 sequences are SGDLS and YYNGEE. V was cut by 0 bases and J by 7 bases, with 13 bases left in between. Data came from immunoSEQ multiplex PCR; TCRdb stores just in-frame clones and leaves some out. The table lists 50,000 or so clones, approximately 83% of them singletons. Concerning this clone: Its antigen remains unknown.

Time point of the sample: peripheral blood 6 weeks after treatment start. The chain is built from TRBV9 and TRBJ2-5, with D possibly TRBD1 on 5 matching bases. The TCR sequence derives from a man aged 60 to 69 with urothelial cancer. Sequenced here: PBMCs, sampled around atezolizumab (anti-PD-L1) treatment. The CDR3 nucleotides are TGTGCCAGCAGCGTAGGGGCAGGGCAGGGGACCCAGTACTTC. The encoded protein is CASSVGAGQGTQYF.